Detailed here is one T cell receptor (beta chain). This sample is drawn from a study of blood T cell repertoires in COVID-19. Study-wide context: COVID-19 samples from acute and convalescent phases originated in the United States, Italy and Spain. Nucleic acid was either cDNA or gDNA, and it came from T cells, B-cell-depleted T cells, or PBMCs.

The V segment lost 4 bases and the J segment 5 bases; nucleotides outside the gene matches: 10. The CDR3 runs 17 residues. From germline, CDR1 is SGHKS and CDR2 YYEKEE (reference sequence). Per the study methods: Reference gene primer amplification gave nucleated cell count estimates. Profiled with immunoSEQ multiplex PCR; TCRdb holds only in-frame clones, not every one. D and trimming were read from the DNA, whereas the V and J calls and clone size are those reported in that table. The sample includes some 200,000 clones, over 70% of them seen just once. The gene calls are TRBV5-5 and TRBJ2-1, with TRBD1 matching 12 bases. The sequenced sample was peripheral blood. The receptor was derived from a woman between 65 and 79 years old with acute or convalescent COVID-19. CDR3 amino acids: CASSKGQGAGHDNEQFF. The CDR3 DNA reads as TGTGCCAGCAGCAAGGGACAGGGGGCTGGGCATGACAATGAGCAGTTCTTC.